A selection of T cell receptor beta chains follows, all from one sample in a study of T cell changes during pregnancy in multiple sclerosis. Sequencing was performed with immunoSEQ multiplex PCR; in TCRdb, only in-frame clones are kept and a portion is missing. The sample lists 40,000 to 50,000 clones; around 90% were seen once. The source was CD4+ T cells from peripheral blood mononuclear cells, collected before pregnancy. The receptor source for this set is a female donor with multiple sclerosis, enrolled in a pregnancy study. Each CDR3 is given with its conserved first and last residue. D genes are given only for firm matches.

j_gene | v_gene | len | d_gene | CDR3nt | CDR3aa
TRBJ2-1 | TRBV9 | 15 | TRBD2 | TGTGCCAGCAGCGTACTAGCGGGGTCAGGCAATGAGCAGTTCTTC | CASSVLAGSGNEQFF
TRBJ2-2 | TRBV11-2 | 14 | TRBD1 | TGTGCCAGCAGCCCAGACAGGGGGCCCGGGGAGCTGTTTTTT | CASSPDRGPGELFF
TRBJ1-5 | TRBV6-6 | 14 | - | TGTGCCAGCAGTTACCGCAGTAGCAATCAGCCCCAGCATTTT | CASSYRSSNQPQHF
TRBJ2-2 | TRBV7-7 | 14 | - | TGTGCCAGCAGCCGTTCGGGGAACACCGGGGAGCTGTTTTTT | CASSRSGNTGELFF
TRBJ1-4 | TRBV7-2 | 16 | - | TGTGCCAGCAGGGAAGCCCCAGGGATCCCTAATGAAAAACTGTTTTTT | CASREAPGIPNEKLFF
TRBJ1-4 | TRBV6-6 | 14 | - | TGTGCCAGCAAGGCAACAGAGCCTAATGAAAAACTGTTTTTT | CASKATEPNEKLFF
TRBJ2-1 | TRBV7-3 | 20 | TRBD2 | TGTGCCAGCAGCCCCTCCCCAATGACTAGCGGGAGGGCATCCTACAATGAGCAGTTCTTC | CASSPSPMTSGRASYNEQFF
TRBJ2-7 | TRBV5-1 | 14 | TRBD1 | TGCGCCAGCAGGGGGGGGACAGGGTCCCACGAGCAGTACTTC | CASRGGTGSHEQYF
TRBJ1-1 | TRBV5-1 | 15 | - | TGCGCCAGCAGCTTGTTGGCAGGGATGAACACTGAAGCTTTCTTT | CASSLLAGMNTEAFF
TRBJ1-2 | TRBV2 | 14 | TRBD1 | TGTGCCAGCAGTGAAGCGCTGACAGGGGTAGGCTACACCTTC | CASSEALTGVGYTF
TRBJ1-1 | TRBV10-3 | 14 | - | TGTGCCATCAAAGGGGATACTATGAACACTGAAGCTTTCTTT | CAIKGDTMNTEAFF
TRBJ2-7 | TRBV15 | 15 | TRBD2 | TGTGCCACCAGTTTGCCAAGCGGGAACTCCTACGAGCAGTACTTC | CATSLPSGNSYEQYF
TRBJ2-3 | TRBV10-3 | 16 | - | TGTGCCATCAGTGAGTCGAGAAGGGGTGGGACAGATACGCAGTATTTT | CAISESRRGGTDTQYF
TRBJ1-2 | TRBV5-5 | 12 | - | TGTGCCAGCAGCTTTATTAACTATGGCTACACCTTC | CASSFINYGYTF
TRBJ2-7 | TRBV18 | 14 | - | TGTGCCAGCTCACCAAACAGGGATACCTACGAGCAGTACTTC | CASSPNRDTYEQYF
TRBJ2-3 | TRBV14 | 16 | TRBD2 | TGTGCCAGCAGCCCTAGCGGGGCCCGATCTCGTGCAGCGCAGTATTTT | CASSPSGARSRAAQYF
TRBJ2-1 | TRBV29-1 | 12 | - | TGCAGCGTTGTAGGGGAATACAATGAGCAGTTCTTC | CSVVGEYNEQFF
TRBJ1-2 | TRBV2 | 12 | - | TGTGCCAGCAGTGACAGAGGGTATGGCTACACCTTC | CASSDRGYGYTF
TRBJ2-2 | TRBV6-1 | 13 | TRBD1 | TGTGCCAGTAGGACAGGGGGCACCGGGGAGCTGTTTTTT | CASRTGGTGELFF
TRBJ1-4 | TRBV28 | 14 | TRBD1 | TGTGCCAGCAGTTCGACAGGGGGCAGTGAAAAACTGTTTTTT | CASSSTGGSEKLFF
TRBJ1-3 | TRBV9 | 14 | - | TGTGCCAGCAGCGTCCTCACCGAGGGAAACACCATATATTTT | CASSVLTEGNTIYF
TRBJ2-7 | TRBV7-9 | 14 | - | TGTGCCAGCAGCGAATATCCAGGGCGAAGGGAGCAGTACTTC | CASSEYPGRREQYF
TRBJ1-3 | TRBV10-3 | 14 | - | TGTGCCATCAGTGGTGGCGTTTCGGGGAACACCATATATTTT | CAISGGVSGNTIYF